The T cell receptor beta chain described here comes from a study of T cell changes during pregnancy in multiple sclerosis. The length of the CDR3 is 15 residues. CDR1 and CDR2 from the germline V gene are SGHRS and YFSETQ. V was clipped by 1 base and J by 4 bases, with 11 bases between them. The table came from immunoSEQ multiplex PCR; TCRdb's copy has only in-frame clones and leaves some out. Of 40,000 to 55,000 clones in the sample, around 90% were seen once. The chain employs TRBV5-1 and TRBJ2-2; D might be TRBD1 (5 bases). Sequencing was performed on CD4+ T cells from peripheral blood mononuclear cells, taken in the second trimester of pregnancy. The receptor was derived from a female donor with multiple sclerosis, enrolled in a pregnancy study. Here the CDR3 reads CASSLQGSSTGELFF. DNA of the CDR3: TGCGCCAGCAGCTTGCAGGGTTCGAGCACCGGGGAGCTGTTTTTT.